The text below deals with one TCR beta chain. What it recognizes is unknown. These data are taken from a study of T cells expressing NK-cell markers. Study observations and caveats: In a handful of donors, dominant CD3+CD56+NKG2C+ clones formed 1.0-7.0% of CD8+ cells.

UMIs accompanied the 5'RACE template switching by which TCR beta cDNA was made. TCRdb reprocessed the 5' RACE reads and stores each CDR3 protein as one record, lacking DNA. This sample contains approximately 440,000 distinct CDR3 sequences. The material sequenced was blood T cells: a sorted CD56 or NKG2C T cell subset, CD4+ or CD8+ T cells, or bulk PBMC T cells (not recorded which). The sequence was collected from a woman aged 50 to 60 in good health.

The CDR3 sequence is CASSADLGSGSLQAGELFF. The J gene is TRBJ2-2, the V gene TRBV5-1; TCRdb selects TRBD2, and the lack of DNA leaves this call unchecked. Looked up from germline, CDR1 is SGHRS and CDR2 is YFSETQ. This CDR3 region has 19 residues.